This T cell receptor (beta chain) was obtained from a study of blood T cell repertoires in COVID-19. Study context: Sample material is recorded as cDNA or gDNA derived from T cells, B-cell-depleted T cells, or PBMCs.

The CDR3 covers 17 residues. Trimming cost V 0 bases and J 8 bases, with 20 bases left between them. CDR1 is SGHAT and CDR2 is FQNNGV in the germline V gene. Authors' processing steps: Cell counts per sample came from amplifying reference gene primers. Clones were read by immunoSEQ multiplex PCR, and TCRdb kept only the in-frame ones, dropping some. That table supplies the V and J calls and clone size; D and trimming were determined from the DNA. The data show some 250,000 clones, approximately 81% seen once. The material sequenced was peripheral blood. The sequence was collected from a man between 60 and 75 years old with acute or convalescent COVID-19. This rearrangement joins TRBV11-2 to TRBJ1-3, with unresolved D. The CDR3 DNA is TGTGCCAGCAGCTTAGATGGAGGTGGAACACGAAGGGACACCATATATTTT. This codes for CASSLDGGGTRRDTIYF.